The 4 T cell receptor beta chains listed next were all sequenced from one sample in a study of shared clonotypes between healthy human individuals. Method: immunoSEQ multiplex PCR; TCRdb's copy keeps in-frame clones and lacks some. Among some 2.4 million clones listed, 80% to 95% were seen once. Specimen: naive CD4+ T cells from PBMCs. Subset indicated: CD45RA+ positively selected. These receptors all come from a man in his late teens or twenties in good health. Some clones in this sample may be carry-over from other donors' samples.

The genes are TRBV5-1 and TRBJ2-7, with 7 bases fitting TRBD1. Per the germline V gene, CDR1 is SGHRS and CDR2 is YFSETQ. This CDR3 region has 15 residues. V shed 5 bases and J 5 bases; nucleotides not matched to a gene: 13. CDR3 sequence reads: CASSSTGAWGNEQYF. In DNA form, the CDR3 reads TGCGCCAGCAGTTCCACAGGGGCCTGGGGGAACGAGCAGTACTTC.

The chain is built from TRBV5-8 and TRBJ1-1; tentative D call: TRBD1 (6 bases). Trimming shortened V by 4 bases and J by 8 bases, and 21 bases separated the two germline ends. The CDR3 runs to 15 residues. Looked up from germline, CDR1 is SGHTS and CDR2 is YDEGEE. This CDR3 reads CASSPGQPPRGEAFF. The CDR3 nucleotides are TGTGCCAGCAGCCCCGGACAGCCTCCAAGGGGAGAAGCTTTCTTT.

This chain uses TRBV5-1 with TRBJ2-1; D is possibly TRBD1 (6 bases). The length of the CDR3 is 15 residues. Between the trimmed V and J ends, which lost 3 bases and 0 bases, there was a span of 10 bases. The V gene's germline CDR1 is SGHRS and CDR2 YFSETQ. This chain's CDR3 is CASSWGTPSYNEQFF. The CDR3 DNA follows: TGCGCCAGCAGCTGGGGGACACCCTCCTACAATGAGCAGTTCTTC.

CDR3 bases: TGTGCCACCAGCAGAGATGTTGTGCCGGAGACCCAGTACTTC. Translation: CATSRDVVPETQYF. The chain carries TRBV15 and TRBJ2-5; D not certain. Trimming cost V 0 bases and J 5 bases, with 10 bases left between them. Germline V gives CDR1 LNHNV, CDR2 YYDKDF (reference sequence). The CDR3 contains 14 residues.